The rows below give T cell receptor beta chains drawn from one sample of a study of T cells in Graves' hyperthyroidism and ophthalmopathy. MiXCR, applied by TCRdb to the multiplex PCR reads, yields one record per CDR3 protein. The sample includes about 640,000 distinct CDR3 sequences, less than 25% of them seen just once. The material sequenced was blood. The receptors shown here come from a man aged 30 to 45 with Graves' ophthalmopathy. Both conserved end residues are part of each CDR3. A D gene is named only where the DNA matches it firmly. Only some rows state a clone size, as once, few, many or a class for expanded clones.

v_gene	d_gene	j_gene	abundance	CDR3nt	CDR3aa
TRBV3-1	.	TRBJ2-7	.	TGTGCCAGCAGCCAAGGGGGGTCCGAGCAGTACTTC	CASSQGGSEQYF
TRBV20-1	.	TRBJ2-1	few	TGCAGCGAGAGAGGGGCTAGCTCCTACAATGAGCAGTTCTTC	CSERGASSYNEQFF
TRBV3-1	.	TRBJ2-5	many	TGTGCCAGCAGCCAAGCAGAGACCCAGTACTTC	CASSQAETQYF
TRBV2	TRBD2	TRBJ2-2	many	TGTGCCAGCAGTGAAGAGCGGGGGAACACCGGGGAGCTGTTTTTT	CASSEERGNTGELFF
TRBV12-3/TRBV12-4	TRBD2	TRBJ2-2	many	TGTGCCAGCAGCCTTAGCGGGAGGGGCGGGGAGCTGTTTTTT	CASSLSGRGGELFF
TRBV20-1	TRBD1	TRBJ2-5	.	TGCAGTGCTTTCCTCCGGGACAGGGGGGAAGAGACCCAGTACTTC	CSAFLRDRGEETQYF
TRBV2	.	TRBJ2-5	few	TGTGCCAGCAGTCTATACAGGACGATTATGGAGACCCAGTACTTC	CASSLYRTIMETQYF
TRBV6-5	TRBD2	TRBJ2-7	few	TGTGCCAGCAGTTACCCAAAGGGACTAGCGGGAACCGGGGAGCAGTACTTC	CASSYPKGLAGTGEQYF
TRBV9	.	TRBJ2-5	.	TGTGCCAGCAGCTTACCGGGAGAAGAGACCCAGTACTTC	CASSLPGEETQYF
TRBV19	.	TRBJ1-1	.	TGTGCCAGTAGTGCTCCGGGACGAGTCATGAACACTGAAGCTTTCTTT	CASSAPGRVMNTEAFF
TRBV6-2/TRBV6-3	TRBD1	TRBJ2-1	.	TGTGCCAGCAGTTATGGGACAGCCTCCCTGGGGCAGTTCTTC	CASSYGTASLGQFF
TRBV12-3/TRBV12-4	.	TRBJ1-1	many	TGTGCCAGCAGTTTGGTGCTCGCTGAAGCTTTCTTT	CASSLVLAEAFF
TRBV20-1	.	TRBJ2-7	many	TGCAGTGCTAGAGAAAGTCCCGTCTACGAGCAGTACTTC	CSARESPVYEQYF
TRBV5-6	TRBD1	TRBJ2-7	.	TGTGCCAGCAGCTTGTTGGGGACAGGGACCCACGAGCAGTACTTC	CASSLLGTGTHEQYF
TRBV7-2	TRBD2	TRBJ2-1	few	TGTACCAGCAGCTGGGGGCGGGGGGCAATCAATGAGCAGTTCTTC	CTSSWGRGAINEQFF
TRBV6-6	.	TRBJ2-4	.	TGTGCCAGCAGTTACTCAGGGGTGACGAGAAACATTCAGTACTTC	CASSYSGVTRNIQYF
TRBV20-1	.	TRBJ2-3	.	TGCAGTGCTAGAGATCGGGCGGAGTCCCGGGATACGCAGTATTTT	CSARDRAESRDTQYF
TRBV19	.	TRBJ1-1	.	TGTGCCAGTAGTACCCGGGAGGGGAACACTGAAGCTTTCTTT	CASSTREGNTEAFF
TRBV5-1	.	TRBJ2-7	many	TGCGCCAGCACGACTCAAGTGGGCTCCCGATACGAGCAGTACTTC	CASTTQVGSRYEQYF
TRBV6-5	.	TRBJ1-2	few	TGTGCCAGCAGTCACCGATCCCTTCGCGTTAACTATGGCTACACCTTC	CASSHRSLRVNYGYTF
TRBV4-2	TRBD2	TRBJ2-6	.	TGTGCCAGCAGCCAAACTTTAGCGGGAGGGGACGGGGCCAACGTCCTGACTTTC	CASSQTLAGGDGANVLTF
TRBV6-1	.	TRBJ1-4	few	TGTGCCAGCAGGCCAGAATACGCAACTAATGAAAAACTGTTTTTT	CASRPEYATNEKLFF
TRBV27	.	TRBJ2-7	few	TGTGCCGGCAGTCCCTGGACAGCCTACGAGCAGTACTTC	CAGSPWTAYEQYF
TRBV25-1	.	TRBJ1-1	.	TGTGCCAGCAGTGAATATGGGGAGGGTACTGAAGCTTTCTTT	CASSEYGEGTEAFF
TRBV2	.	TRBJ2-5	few	TGTGCCAGCAGTGGGGTACAGGGATCGACCCAGTACTTC	CASSGVQGSTQYF
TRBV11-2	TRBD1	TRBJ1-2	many	TGTGCCAGCAGCTTAGTGCGGGACAGATCTAACTATGGCTACACCTTC	CASSLVRDRSNYGYTF
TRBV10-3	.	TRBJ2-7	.	TGTGCCATCAGCCCGAGGAGCTCCTACGAGCAGTACTTC	CAISPRSSYEQYF
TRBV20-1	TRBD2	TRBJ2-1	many	TGCAGTGCTCCATCAGGCGGGAGTGGAGTAGATGAGCAGTTCTTC	CSAPSGGSGVDEQFF
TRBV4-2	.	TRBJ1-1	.	TGTGCCAGCAGCCAAGATAATCCGGGACAGAACACTGAAGCTTTCTTT	CASSQDNPGQNTEAFF
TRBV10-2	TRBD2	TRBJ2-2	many	TGTGCCAGCAGCTTTAGCGGGAGCAACACCGGGGAGCTGTTTTTT	CASSFSGSNTGELFF
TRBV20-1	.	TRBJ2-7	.	TGCAGTGCCCTGCCCCTGCAGTACTTC	CSALPLQYF
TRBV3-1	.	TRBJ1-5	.	TGTGCCAGCAGCCAATCACAGGGAACGCCCCAGCATTTT	CASSQSQGTPQHF
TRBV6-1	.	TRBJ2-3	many	TGTGCCAGCAGTAAAAGGGGGATGCGCGCCGAAGATACGCAGTATTTT	CASSKRGMRAEDTQYF
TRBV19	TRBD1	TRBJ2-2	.	TGTGCCAGTAGAGGGACAGCCACCGGGGAGCTGTTTTTT	CASRGTATGELFF
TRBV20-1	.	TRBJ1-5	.	TGCAGTGCTAGAGATTTTTCCAAAGCCGATCAGCCCCAGCATTTT	CSARDFSKADQPQHF
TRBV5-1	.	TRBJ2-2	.	TGCGCCAGCAGCCCAGGGAGTGCCATTTCCGGGGAGCTGTTTTTT	CASSPGSAISGELFF
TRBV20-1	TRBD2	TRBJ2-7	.	TGCAGTGCCTTATGGACTAGCCGTTACGAGCAGTACTTC	CSALWTSRYEQYF
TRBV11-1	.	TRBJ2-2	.	TGTGCCAGCAGCTTGCGGGACGGGAGTACCGGGGAGCTGTTTTTT	CASSLRDGSTGELFF
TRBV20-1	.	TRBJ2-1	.	TGCAGTGCTATCCACCTCGAGTACAATGAGCAGTTCTTC	CSAIHLEYNEQFF
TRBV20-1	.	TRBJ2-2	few	TGCAGTGCTAGAGATCTAGGGGCAGGGGACACCGGGGAGCTGTTTTTT	CSARDLGAGDTGELFF
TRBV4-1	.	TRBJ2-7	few	TGCGCCAGCAGGAAGGACAACTACGAGCAGTACTTC	CASRKDNYEQYF
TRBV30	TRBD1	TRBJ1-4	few	TGTGCCTGGAACACAGGGGCAACTAATGAAAAACTGTTTTTT	CAWNTGATNEKLFF
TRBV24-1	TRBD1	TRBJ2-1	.	TGTGCCACCAGTGATTCGGGGACAGGGGGCTCCTACAATGAGCAGTTCTTC	CATSDSGTGGSYNEQFF
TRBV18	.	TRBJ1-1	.	TGTGCCAGCTCCCTTAATTCGAACACTGAGGTTTTCTTT	CASSLNSNTEVFF
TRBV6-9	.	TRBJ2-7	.	TGTGCCAGCAGTTATCCGGACTCGCGAAGGTACGAGCAGTACTTC	CASSYPDSRRYEQYF
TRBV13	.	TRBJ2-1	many	TGTGCCAGCAGCATGGAGGGGACCGAGTCGAATGAGCAGTTCTTC	CASSMEGTESNEQFF
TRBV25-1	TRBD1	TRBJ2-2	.	TGTGCCAGCAGTGAAAGTACAGGGGGAGGAACCGGGGAGCTGTTTTTT	CASSESTGGGTGELFF
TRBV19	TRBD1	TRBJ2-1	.	TGTGCCAGTAATTCACCCAGGGGGCGCGGGGATGAGCAGTTCTTC	CASNSPRGRGDEQFF
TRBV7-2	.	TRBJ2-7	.	TGTGCCAGCAGCTTAGGGGGACAAAACTACGAGCAGTACTTC	CASSLGGQNYEQYF
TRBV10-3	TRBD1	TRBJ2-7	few	TGTGCCATCAGTGACCCAGGGACAGGGGGCAGCTACGAGCAGTACTTC	CAISDPGTGGSYEQYF
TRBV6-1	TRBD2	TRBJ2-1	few	TGTGCCAGCCGCCTGGGACTAGCGGGAGTTGAGCAGTTCTTC	CASRLGLAGVEQFF
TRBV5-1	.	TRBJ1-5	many	TGCGCCAGCAGCTTGGAGGGTGGTAGCAATCAGCCCCAGCATTTT	CASSLEGGSNQPQHF